Below are 14 T cell receptor beta chains sequenced from a single sample in a study of blood T cell repertoires in COVID-19. TCRdb's copy holds only in-frame clones and misses some; the assay was immunoSEQ multiplex PCR. In the table there are roughly 8,500 clones, approximately 83% of which are singletons. Sample: peripheral blood. Receptors were obtained from a human donor in a cohort sampled during active COVID-19.

The chain joins TRBV11-3 to TRBJ2-1; TRBD1 aligns across 7 bases. V shed 2 bases and J 6 bases; nucleotides not matched to a gene: 10. Germline lookup yields CDR1 SGHNT and CDR2 YENEEA. The CDR3 is made up of 16 amino acids. The CDR3 nucleotides are TGTGCCAGCAGCTTATCTCCCCGGACAGGCATCAATGAGCAGTTCTTC. Encoded protein: CASSLSPRTGINEQFF.

The chain uses TRBV19 and TRBJ1-2; 7 bases are shared with TRBD1. V lost 2 bases to trimming and J lost 7 bases; unmatched junction nucleotides: 7. Germline values: CDR1 LNHDA, CDR2 SQIVND (reference sequence). The CDR3 loop spans 14 amino acids. The CDR3: CASSIRDSWVGYTF. The DNA for the CDR3 is TGTGCCAGTAGTATAAGGGACAGTTGGGTTGGCTACACCTTC.

The rearrangement joins TRBV7-9 to TRBJ1-1, with unresolved D. Germline CDR1 reads SEHNR; CDR2 reads FQNEAQ (reference sequence). V lost 3 bases and J 0 bases, leaving 11 bases between the germline ends. There are 15 residues in the CDR3. CDR3: CASSFSGGLNTEAFF. The CDR3 nucleotides read TGTGCCAGCAGCTTCTCGGGAGGACTGAACACTGAAGCTTTCTTT.

The chain uses TRBV4-1 and TRBJ2-3, with 8 bases that match TRBD2. V lost 1 base and J lost 0; bases outside the gene matches: 3. CDR1 is MGHRA and CDR2 is YSYEKL in the germline V gene. CDR3 length: 16 residues. CDR3 sequence reads: CASSQVLAASTDTQYF. Written as DNA, the CDR3 is TGCGCCAGCAGCCAAGTACTAGCGGCCAGCACAGATACGCAGTATTTT.

This clone occurred once. The chain uses TRBV27 and TRBJ2-7, with D maybe TRBD1 (5 bases). V was trimmed by 6 bases and J by 2 bases, leaving 20 bases between them. Germline V CDR1 and CDR2: MNHEY, SMNVEV (reference sequence). This CDR3 is 16 amino acids long. CDR3 region: CASRPLGLGQTYEQYF. In nucleotides, the CDR3 is TGTGCCAGCAGACCCCTGGGGCTCGGACAAACCTACGAGCAGTACTTC.

This chain uses TRBV27 with TRBJ2-3, with TRBD2 matching 12 bases. With 6 bases clipped from V and 1 base from J, the junction kept 2 bases outside the gene matches. Germline-derived CDR1 and CDR2 are MNHEY and SMNVEV (reference sequence). The CDR3 consists of 15 residues. The CDR3 here is CASSRLAGGTDTQYF. CDR3 DNA sequence: TGTGCCAGCAGCCGACTAGCGGGAGGCACAGATACGCAGTATTTT.

For the CDR3, the DNA is TGTGCCACCAGTGATAAACTAGCGGGAGGCGCCGGAGATACGCAGTATTTT. It translates to CATSDKLAGGAGDTQYF. The chain is built from TRBV24-1 and TRBJ2-3; 12 nucleotides line up with TRBD2. Trimming took 3 bases from V and 5 from J; bases not matched to a gene: 8. The CDR3 spans 17 residues. Germline CDR1 and CDR2: KGHDR and SFDVKD.

Relative to its sample, this clone is large. This chain connects TRBV4-3 to TRBJ1-4; 8 positions agree with TRBD1. Germline CDR1 is LGHNA and CDR2 is YSLEER. V was pared by 1 base and J by 7 bases, with 5 bases of the junction left unmatched. The length of the CDR3 is 15 residues. CDR3 nucleotides: TGCGCCAGCAGCCAAGGGACAGGGAGAAGTGAAAAACTGTTTTTT. Encoded protein: CASSQGTGRSEKLFF.

The gene calls are TRBV7-2 and TRBJ2-1; tentatively, D is TRBD2 (6 bases). The CDR3 is made up of 14 amino acids. Germline V gives CDR1 SGHTA, CDR2 FQGNSA. V lost 7 bases to trimming and J lost 6 bases, with 16 bases between them. CDR3 nucleotide sequence: TGTGCCAGCACGGGACTGCCCTGGGGCAATGAGCAGTTCTTC. It translates to CASTGLPWGNEQFF. Variable domain in full (rest from reference TRBV7-2 and TRBJ2-1): GAGVSQSPSNKVTEKGKDVELRCDPISGHTALYWYRQSLGQGLEFLIYFQGNSAPDKSGLPSDRFSAERTGGSVSTLTIQRTQQEDSAVYLCASTGLPWGNEQFFGPGTRLTVL.

In regard to this clone: An end of the junction does not agree with germline; a read error may underlie this. The J gene is TRBJ2-3, the V gene TRBV4-1, with 7 bases that match TRBD2. CDR1 is MGHRA, CDR2 YSYEKL, per germline. This CDR3 is 15 amino acids long. Here the CDR3 DNA reads TGCGCCAGCAGCGAAGACGGGGGGAGCACAGATACGCAGTATTTT. Protein sequence: CASSEDGGSTDTQYF.

The genes are TRBV2 and TRBJ2-6; D possibly corresponds to TRBD1 (5 bases). Trimming left V 2 bases short and J 1 base short, with 9 bases between. The CDR3 consists of 16 residues. Germline-derived CDR1 and CDR2 are SNHLY and FYNNEI. DNA of the CDR3: TGTGCCAGCAGTGAAATGGCAGGGTCTGGGGCCAACGTCCTGACTTTC. This gives the protein CASSEMAGSGANVLTF.

The chain couples TRBV7-9 to TRBJ2-7; possible D gene TRBD1, 8 bases. This CDR3 has 17 amino acids. Trimming removed 4 bases at V and 4 bases at J, with 23 bases between. Germline values: CDR1 SEHNR, CDR2 FQNEAQ (reference sequence). CDR3 sequence: CASSSHRGQGGSYEQYF. CDR3 in DNA: TGTGCCAGCAGCTCACATCGTGGACAGGGAGGGTCTTACGAGCAGTACTTC.

This clone showed up just a few times. J is TRBJ1-5 and V is TRBV18, with D maybe TRBD1 (6 bases). Germline lookup yields CDR1 KGHSH and CDR2 LQKENI. Trimming took off 3 bases at V and 0 bases at J, with 9 bases between the two ends. The CDR3 totals 15 residues. CDR3 bases: TGTGCCAGCTCACCCCTGGACAGTAGCAATCAGCCCCAGCATTTT. Protein product: CASSPLDSSNQPQHF.

The chain has TRBV7-8 and TRBJ2-1; D gene ambiguous. The CDR3 loop spans 14 amino acids. Germline V gene lookup returns CDR1 SGHVS and CDR2 FQNEAQ. The V and J ends lost 1 base and 5 bases respectively, with 9 bases between them. This chain's CDR3 is CASSLVSGNNEQFF. The DNA of the CDR3 is TGTGCCAGCAGCTTAGTCAGTGGCAACAATGAGCAGTTCTTC.